Presented here are 13 T cell receptor beta chains from one specimen sequenced in a study of T cells in Graves' hyperthyroidism and ophthalmopathy (dated by TCRdb to about 2019). Libraries were built with multiplex PCR. Sequencing took place on an Illumina HiSeq 2000. The TCR beta CDR3 regions were amplified from RNA transcripts. The TCR CDR3 was subjected to a first round of RT-PCR using the HTBI primer set and the Qiagen OneStep RT-PCR kit. TCRdb's own reprocessing of the public reads used fastp at Q25 and MiXCR and kept productive beta chains. Each CDR3 protein appears once, grouped with its most common genes and DNA. This sample comprises approximately 480,000 distinct CDR3 sequences, less than 25% of them detected only once. In total, the top ten clones hold less than 30% of the sample. The material sequenced was blood. The receptor set was obtained from a man in his late teens or twenties with Graves' hyperthyroidism.

This clonotype was picked up a small number of times. This chain joins TRBV6-5 and TRBJ2-7, with 10 bases fitting TRBD1. The germline gives CDR1 MNHEY, CDR2 SVGAGI. Germline trimming cut 5 bases from V and 2 bases from J; bases unmatched to any gene: 6. The CDR3 consists of 15 residues. The CDR3 here is CASSLRGQGTYEQYF. The DNA of the CDR3 is TGTGCCAGCAGTCTACGGGGACAGGGGACCTACGAGCAGTACTTC.

This clonotype was counted only a few times. The CDR3 DNA is TGTGCCAGCACTCGGGCCGCCGGGCCCCAGCATTTT. Protein: CASTRAAGPQHF. The genes are TRBV6-1 and TRBJ1-5; no definite D call. The CDR3 is 12 residues long. Germline assignment: CDR1 MNHNS and CDR2 SASEGT. V lost 7 bases, J lost 9 bases, and 13 bases lay in between.

This clonotype was picked up many times. The chain couples TRBV28 to TRBJ1-5; TRBD1 matches 9 bases. Germline CDR1 and CDR2: MDHEN and SYDVKM. The CDR3 spans 15 residues. Trimming took 6 bases from V and 3 from J; bases not matched to a gene: 6. DNA for the CDR3: TGTGCCAGCAGAAGACAGGGGGGTACCAATCAGCCCCAGCATTTT. It is translated as CASRRQGGTNQPQHF. Filled out from reference TRBV28 and TRBJ1-5, the complete variable domain reads DVKVTQSSRYLVKRTGEKVFLECVQDMDHENMFWYRQDPGLGLRLIYFSYDVKMKEKGDIPEGYSVSREKKERFSLILESASTNQTSMYLCASRRQGGTNQPQHFGDGTRLSIL.

This clonotype was seen many times. The chain links TRBV28 to TRBJ2-2; perhaps TRBD1 as D (6 bases). Deletions cut 6 bases from V and 3 bases from J, with 29 bases between. Germline V CDR1 and CDR2: MDHEN, SYDVKM. CDR3 length: 20 residues. The CDR3 nucleotides read TGTGCCAGCAGCGATAAAATACAGATCAGGGGTGGGTTTGACACCGGGGAGCTGTTTTTT. This sequence encodes CASSDKIQIRGGFDTGELFF. Full variable domain (outside the CDR3, taken from reference TRBV28 and TRBJ2-2): DVKVTQSSRYLVKRTGEKVFLECVQDMDHENMFWYRQDPGLGLRLIYFSYDVKMKEKGDIPEGYSVSREKKERFSLILESASTNQTSMYLCASSDKIQIRGGFDTGELFFGEGSRLTVL.

This clonotype was counted ten times or more. This chain links TRBV19 with TRBJ1-1, with D unclear. V dropped 3 bases and J dropped 4 bases, with 9 bases sitting between them. This CDR3 comprises 13 residues. Per germline, CDR1 LNHDA and CDR2 SQIVND (reference sequence). CDR3 loop: CASSIRGGTEAFF. The CDR3 DNA reads as TGTGCCAGTAGTATCAGAGGCGGCACTGAAGCTTTCTTT.

This clonotype has at least ten counts. This chain uses TRBV20-1 with TRBJ1-2, with unresolved D. Germline loops: CDR1 DFQATT, CDR2 SNEGSKA (reference sequence). The CDR3 has 11 amino acids. The CDR3 spells CSLSVLYGYTF. The CDR3 DNA reads TGCAGCCTTTCGGTACTCTATGGCTACACCTTC.

This clonotype was found many times. The chain joins TRBV7-9 to TRBJ2-3, with TRBD2 as a possible D gene (6 bases). The V end was cut by 2 bases, the J end by 6 bases, with 12 bases between. Germline CDR1 and CDR2: SEHNR and FQNEAQ (reference sequence). The CDR3 spans 14 residues. CDR3 nucleotides: TGTGCCAGCAGCTTAAGTATGGGGACTGATACGCAGTATTTT. Translation: CASSLSMGTDTQYF.

V and J are TRBV12-3 or TRBV12-4 and TRBJ1-6; 7 nucleotides match TRBD1. V lost 3 bases and J lost 4; bases outside the gene matches: 3. The CDR3 sequence is 15 residues long. In DNA form, the CDR3 reads TGTGCCAGCAGTTTGACAGGGATTTATAATTCACCCCTCCACTTT. This sequence encodes CASSLTGIYNSPLHF.

Only a few counts were recorded for this clonotype. V usage is TRBV2 and J usage is TRBJ1-1; D possibly corresponds to TRBD1 (6 bases). Trimming removed 6 bases from V and 4 bases from J, with 15 bases in between. CDR3 length: 14 residues. Germline CDR1 SNHLY, CDR2 FYNNEI. The CDR3 region has the DNA TGTGCCAGCAGGGGGGCGCAGACCGGCACTGAAGCTTTCTTT. Amino acid sequence: CASRGAQTGTEAFF.

This clonotype appeared a few times. V usage is TRBV11-2 and J usage is TRBJ2-7; D tentatively reads TRBD1 or TRBD2 (7 bases each). The CDR3 extends over 15 amino acids. The ends were cut back, 4 bases at V and 5 bases at J, with 18 bases in the middle. Germline lookup yields CDR1 SGHAT and CDR2 FQNNGV. CDR3 coding DNA: TGTGCCAGCAGCTCCCAGGGGGGGCGCGGGGACGAGCAGTACTTC. As protein: CASSSQGGRGDEQYF. Based on the CDR3 plus reference TRBV11-2 and TRBJ2-7, the full variable domain is EAGVAQSPRYKIIEKRQSVAFWCNPISGHATLYWYQQILGQGPKLLIQFQNNGVVDDSQLPKDRFSAERLKGVDSTLKIQPAKLEDSAVYLCASSSQGGRGDEQYFGPGTRLTVT.

About this clonotype itself: This may be a read error, as it is one base from a much larger clone. The rearrangement joins TRBV11-2 to TRBJ1-3, with unresolved D. This CDR3 has 16 amino acids. The germline V gene has CDR1 SGHAT and CDR2 FQNNGV. In DNA form, the CDR3 reads TGTGCCGGCAGCTTAGTAAAGGGATCGGCCGGAAACACCATATATTTT. Protein product: CAGSLVKGSAGNTIYF. Variable domain in full (rest from reference TRBV11-2 and TRBJ1-3): EAGVAQSPRYKIIEKRQSVAFWCNPISGHATLYWYQQILGQGPKLLIQFQNNGVVDDSQLPKDRFSAERLKGVDSTLKIQPAKLEDSAVYLCAGSLVKGSAGNTIYFGEGSWLTVV.

The table lists this clonotype with many counts. V and J are TRBV6-1 and TRBJ1-1, with 9 bases matching TRBD1. Germline V gene lookup returns CDR1 MNHNS and CDR2 SASEGT. V dropped 6 bases and J dropped 10; count of bases not matched to a gene: 9. This CDR3 spans 13 amino acids. CDR3 protein: CASSETGGSPAFF. CDR3 DNA sequence: TGTGCCAGCAGCGAAACAGGGGGCTCTCCAGCTTTCTTT.

The sample holds a few counts of this clonotype. This sequence joins TRBV6-1 and TRBJ1-1, with 9 bases lining up with TRBD1. The CDR3 sequence is 15 residues long. Trimming took 7 bases from V and 1 from J; bases not matched to a gene: 7. Germline V gene data show CDR1 as MNHNS and CDR2 as SASEGT. The CDR3 region is CASTQGDRENTEAFF. The CDR3 nucleotides read TGTGCCAGCACCCAAGGGGACAGGGAGAACACTGAAGCTTTCTTT.